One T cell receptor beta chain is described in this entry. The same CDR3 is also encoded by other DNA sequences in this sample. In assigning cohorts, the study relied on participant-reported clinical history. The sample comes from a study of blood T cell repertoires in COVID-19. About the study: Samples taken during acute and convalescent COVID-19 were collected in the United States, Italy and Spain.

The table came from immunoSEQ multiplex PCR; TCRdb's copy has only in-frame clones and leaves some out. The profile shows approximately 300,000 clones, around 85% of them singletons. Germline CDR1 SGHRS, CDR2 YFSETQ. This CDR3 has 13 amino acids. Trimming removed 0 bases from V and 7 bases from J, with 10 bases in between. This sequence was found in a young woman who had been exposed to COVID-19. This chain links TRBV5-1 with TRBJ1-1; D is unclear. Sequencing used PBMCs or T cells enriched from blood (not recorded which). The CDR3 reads CASSLAGGSEAFF. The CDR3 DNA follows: TGCGCCAGCAGCTTGGCCGGCGGCAGTGAAGCTTTCTTT.